A single sample is the source of the 31 T cell receptor beta chains below, sequenced in a study of glioma-infiltrating T cells. The iRepertoire nested amplicon-rescue multiplex PCR amplified TCR alpha and beta CDR3s from RNA. From the multiplex PCR reads, TCRdb called clonotypes with MiXCR, one entry per CDR3 protein. The sample lists about 190,000 distinct CDR3 sequences; roughly a third were seen once. Sequencing was performed on glioma tissue, nonneoplastic brain tissue, or PBMCs (not recorded which). These receptors all stem from a human donor with low-grade glioma or glioblastoma, undergoing nonglioma brain surgery, or in good health (not recorded which).

The chain combines TRBV6-4 with TRBJ1-4; D gene unclear. The CDR3 runs 12 residues. V lost 2 bases to trimming and J lost 10 bases, with 8 bases between them. Germline values: CDR1 MRHNA, CDR2 SNTAGT. CDR3 sequence reads: CASSDGETKLFF. CDR3 coding DNA: TGTGCCAGCAGTGACGGGGAGACAAAACTGTTTTTT.

V gene TRBV2 combines with J gene TRBJ2-5, with D perhaps TRBD2 (6 bases). The CDR3 has 14 amino acids. Germline V gives CDR1 SNHLY, CDR2 FYNNEI. In nucleotides, the CDR3 is TGTGCTAGCGGCCCACTAATTTCAGGAGAGACCCAGTACTTC. Its protein is CASGPLISGETQYF.

This clonotype was counted at least ten times. The genes are TRBV7-9 and TRBJ2-3; no firm D call. V was clipped by 1 base and J by 6 bases, with 8 bases between them. The germline gives CDR1 SEHNR, CDR2 FQNEAQ (reference sequence). CDR3 size: 13 residues. The CDR3 protein is CASSLGSLDTQYF. The DNA of the CDR3 is TGTGCCAGCAGCTTAGGCAGTCTCGATACGCAGTATTTT.

The table lists this clonotype with many counts. The V gene is TRBV28, the J gene TRBJ2-5; D is perhaps TRBD2 (6 bases). Germline lookup yields CDR1 MDHEN and CDR2 SYDVKM. Trimming pared 7 bases from V and 3 bases from J, leaving 15 bases between. The CDR3 runs to 14 residues. CDR3: CASIAHGGKETQYF. CDR3 bases: TGTGCCAGCATCGCACATGGGGGGAAAGAGACCCAGTACTTC.

This clonotype is judged medium-sized. The chain links TRBV6-2 or TRBV6-3 to TRBJ1-1; no definite D call. Per the germline V gene, CDR1 is MNHEY and CDR2 is SVGEGT. This CDR3 is 15 amino acids long. V was shortened by 5 bases and J by 0 bases, with 13 bases between the two germline ends. The CDR3 coding sequence is TGTGCCAGCAGTATTCAGGCGACCATGAACACTGAAGCTTTCTTT. Translation gives CASSIQATMNTEAFF.

About this clonotype itself: A read error may be the cause here, since a much bigger clone is one base away. Written as DNA, the CDR3 is TGTGCCAGCGTAGGACTAGCGGGAGATGAGCAGTTCTTC. This codes for CASVGLAGDEQFF. The V call is TRBV18, the J call TRBJ2-1; the match to TRBD2 covers 13 bases. V lost 8 bases to trimming and J lost 8 bases; unmatched junction nucleotides: 3. The germline gives CDR1 KGHSH, CDR2 LQKENI. CDR3 length: 13 residues. Full variable domain (missing parts from reference TRBV18 and TRBJ2-1): NAGVMQNPRHLVRRRGQEARLRCSPMKGHSHVYWYRQLPEEGLKFMVYLQKENIIDESGMPKERFSAEFPKEGPSILRIQQVVRGDSAAYFCASVGLAGDEQFFGPGTRLTVL.

Points on this clonotype: It may be a read error: a sequence one base away is much more abundant. The rearrangement joins TRBV28 to TRBJ1-4, with D perhaps TRBD1 (5 bases). CDR3 length: 14 residues. Trimming stripped 10 bases from V and 7 bases from J, with 19 bases between. CDR1 is MDHEN, CDR2 SYDVKM, per germline. CDR3 nucleotides: TGTGCCACCTTAATGAGGGGAAGGTTTGAAAAACTGTTTTTT. Its protein is CATLMRGRFEKLFF.

This clonotype was recorded many times. V and J are TRBV7-8 and TRBJ1-1; perhaps TRBD1 as D (5 bases). V shed 5 bases and J shed 4 bases, with 17 bases lying between them. This CDR3 has 15 residues. CDR1 and CDR2 from the germline V gene are SGHVS and FQNEAQ. Written as DNA, the CDR3 is TGTGCCAGCAGCGCAACAGGAGGGGAGGGCACTGAAGCTTTCTTT. Its protein is CASSATGGEGTEAFF.

This clonotype was observed many times. The chain links TRBV5-1 to TRBJ2-1; 9 bases are a match to TRBD1. Germline CDR1 and CDR2: SGHRS and YFSETQ. The CDR3 length is 16 residues. V lost 0 bases, J lost 9 bases, and 10 bases stayed unmatched. CDR3 nucleotides: TGCGCCAGCAGCTTGGAGGGACAGGGTTATTCAGCTGAGCAGTTCTTC. It is translated as CASSLEGQGYSAEQFF.

To note about this clonotype: A much larger clone lies a single base off, so this may be a read error. This rearrangement joins TRBV5-6 to TRBJ1-1; TRBD1 is a possible D gene (5 bases). The CDR3 is 11 amino acids. Germline loops: CDR1 SGHDT, CDR2 YYEEEE. The CDR3 spells CASSSVGHPYF. CDR3 DNA: TGTGCCAGCAGCTCGGTTGGACACCCTTACTTT.

The chain recombines TRBV4-1 with TRBJ2-5, with D tentatively TRBD1 or TRBD2 (5 bases each). The CDR3 is made up of 17 amino acids. The ends were cut back, 0 bases at V and 2 bases at J, with 16 bases in the middle. Germline CDR1 and CDR2: MGHRA and YSYEKL. CDR3 sequence reads: CASSQEGTGRRQETQYF. The CDR3 DNA reads as TGCGCCAGCAGCCAAGAAGGTACGGGGCGAAGGCAAGAGACCCAGTACTTC.

This clonotype was seen just once. The chain has TRBV15 and TRBJ2-5; 7 positions match TRBD1. This CDR3 has 14 amino acids. The germline gives CDR1 LNHNV, CDR2 YYDKDF (reference sequence). Germline trimming cut 1 base from V and 6 bases from J; bases unmatched to any gene: 5. CDR3 protein: CATSRGQGQKTQYF. As DNA, the CDR3 is TGTGCCACCAGCAGAGGACAGGGCCAGAAGACCCAGTACTTC.

This clonotype was seen at least ten times. This sequence joins TRBV4-1 and TRBJ1-1, with TRBD1 as a possible D gene (5 bases). V was pared by 1 base and J by 0 bases, with 18 bases between. CDR1 MGHRA and CDR2 YSYEKL come from the germline V gene. The CDR3 is 18 amino acids. CDR3 sequence reads: CASSQGLNRLNMNTEAFF. The CDR3 region has the DNA TGCGCCAGCAGCCAAGGGTTGAACAGGCTAAACATGAACACTGAAGCTTTCTTT.

Comments on this clonotype: This could be a read error, since a much larger clone is one nucleotide away. The V and J genes are TRBV24-1 and TRBJ2-7; tentative D call: TRBD2 (6 bases). The CDR3 is 13 residues long. The germline CDR1 and CDR2 sequences are KGHDR and SFDVKD. This CDR3 reads CAASRPGSYERYF. The CDR3 region has the DNA TGTGCCGCCAGTAGACCCGGGAGCTACGAGCGGTACTTC.

Details on this clonotype: Given the absence of the conserved phenylalanine or tryptophan at the CDR3 end, a read error is likely. This chain links TRBV10-1 with TRBJ2-3; D remains unclear. CDR1 WNHNN and CDR2 SYGVQD come from the germline V gene (reference sequence). This CDR3 has 17 residues. V was pared by 2 bases and J by 3 bases, with 18 bases between. In DNA form, the CDR3 reads TGCGCCAGCAGTGAGATGGGGATTAGAACTATAACAGATACGCAGTATCTT. This gives the protein CASSEMGIRTITDTQYL.

This clonotype was seen ten or more times. The J gene is TRBJ2-1, the V gene TRBV9, with no clear D. Trimming removed 0 bases at V and 9 bases at J, with 4 bases between. The CDR3 covers 11 residues. CDR1 and CDR2 from the germline V gene are SGDLS and YYNGEE. The DNA for the CDR3 is TGTGCCAGCAGCGTAGCCGGTGAGCAGTTCTTC. Translation gives CASSVAGEQFF. Full variable domain (outside the CDR3, taken from reference TRBV9 and TRBJ2-1): DSGVTQTPKHLITATGQRVTLRCSPRSGDLSVYWYQQSLDQGLQFLIQYYNGEERAKGNILERFSAQQFPDLHSELNLSSLELGDSALYFCASSVAGEQFFGPGTRLTVL.

The chain uses TRBV7-2 and TRBJ2-1; possibly TRBD1 or TRBD2 for D (5 bases each). The germline CDR1 and CDR2 sequences are SGHTA and FQGNSA. Trimming cost V 5 bases and J 7 bases, with 15 bases left between them. The CDR3 loop spans 14 amino acids. CDR3 protein: CASSRAGSGNEQFF. The CDR3 nucleotides are TGTGCCAGCAGCCGAGCAGGGAGCGGAAATGAGCAGTTCTTC.

On this clonotype: This may come from a read error, since a much larger clone is one base off. The chain employs TRBV7-3 and TRBJ2-1; TRBD2 matches at 10 bases. Per germline, CDR1 SGHTA and CDR2 FQGTGA. The CDR3 is 14 residues long. CDR3 nucleotides: TGTGCCATCAGCTCTAGCGGGAGCTCGAATGAGCAGTTCTTC. Translating it yields CAISSSGSSNEQFF.

In regard to this clonotype: A read error may be the cause here, since a much bigger clone is one base away. The chain links TRBV27 to TRBJ2-7; perhaps TRBD2 as D (6 bases). Germline V gene data show CDR1 as MNHEY and CDR2 as SMNVEV (reference sequence). V lost 3 bases to trimming and J lost 5 bases, with 20 bases between them. The CDR3 is 16 residues long. The CDR3 region has the DNA TGTGCCAGCAGTTTGTGGGCCGAACTAGGAGGGGACGAGCAGTACTTC. Translated: CASSLWAELGGDEQYF.

This clonotype was seen ten or more times. The CDR3 DNA reads as TGTGCCAGCAGTGCCCGGGACAGGGGGCTTGAGACCCAGTACTTC. This gives the protein CASSARDRGLETQYF. The chain recombines TRBV27 with TRBJ2-5; 12 positions agree with TRBD1. CDR3 length equals 15 residues. After removal of 5 bases from V and 5 bases from J, the junction contained 6 bases not matched to a gene. Germline CDR1 reads MNHEY; CDR2 reads SMNVEV (reference sequence).

This clonotype was seen many times. This sequence joins TRBV7-2 and TRBJ2-7; TRBD2 agrees at 10 bases. With 4 bases clipped from V and 3 bases from J, the junction kept 6 bases outside the gene matches. The CDR3 has 15 residues. Per germline, CDR1 SGHTA and CDR2 FQGNSA. The DNA for the CDR3 is TGTGCCAGCAGCTCCATAAGCGGGAGGGGCTACGAGCAGTACTTC. This gives the protein CASSSISGRGYEQYF.

Comment on this clonotype: Compared with germline, one end of the junction differs, possibly owing to a read error. V gene TRBV15 combines with J gene TRBJ1-2; 7 bases map to TRBD1. The CDR3 is made up of 15 amino acids. The V gene's germline CDR1 is LNHNV and CDR2 YYDKDF (reference sequence). The CDR3 loop is CATSREIRDSRGYAF. For the CDR3, the DNA is TGTGCCACCAGCAGAGAAATCCGGGACAGTCGTGGCTACGCCTTC.

For this clonotype: Germline is not matched at one junction end, which may reflect a read error. CDR3 bases: TGTGACAGCAGCGTAGATTCCGATTACGAGCAGTTCTTC. Translation: CDSSVDSDYEQFF. The rearrangement uses TRBV7-9 and TRBJ2-1; D call uncertain. The CDR3 length is 13 residues. Per germline, CDR1 SEHNR and CDR2 FQNEAQ (reference sequence).

In this sample, this clonotype turned up many times. This chain joins TRBV5-1 and TRBJ2-7; 9 nucleotides align to TRBD1. The CDR3 is 15 residues long. Germline V CDR1 and CDR2: SGHRS, YFSETQ. V dropped 2 bases and J dropped 3; count of bases not matched to a gene: 6. The CDR3 DNA reads as TGCGCCAGCAGCTTAAACGTGGGACAGGGCTACGAGCAGTACTTC. Protein: CASSLNVGQGYEQYF.

This clonotype showed up just once. This may be a read error: a much more frequent sequence differs by one nucleotide. V is TRBV12-3 or TRBV12-4 and J is TRBJ1-1; D remains unclear. The CDR3 runs 14 residues. The CDR3 protein is CSSRSASRSTEAFF. CDR3 sequence (DNA): TGTTCCAGCAGATCGGCATCTCGGAGCACTGAAGCTTTCTTT.

This clonotype came up many times. The chain couples TRBV6-6 to TRBJ2-5; D unclear. CDR3 length: 16 amino acids. From germline, CDR1 is MNHNY and CDR2 SVGAGI (reference sequence). V gave up 0 bases and J gave up 4 bases, with 15 bases separating them. CDR3 DNA: TGTGCCAGCAGTTACTCTGCACTTGCAGCAGGAGAGACCCAGTACTTC. Amino acid sequence: CASSYSALAAGETQYF.

As concerns this clonotype: This may stem from a read error, because a much larger clone lies one nucleotide away. The rearrangement uses TRBV6-9 and TRBJ2-3; 9 bases are a match to TRBD2. This CDR3 has 15 amino acids. Per germline, CDR1 MNHGY and CDR2 SVAAGI. After removal of 8 bases from V and 7 bases from J, the junction contained 13 bases not matched to a gene. CDR3 nucleotides: TGTGCCAGCGGGTATACGGGACTAGCACCGAATACGCAGTATTTT. Amino acids: CASGYTGLAPNTQYF.

Worth noting for this clonotype: One base away lies a much larger clone, so this may be a sequencing read error. The rearrangement uses TRBV7-2 and TRBJ2-3; perhaps TRBD2 as D (6 bases). The ends were cut back, 1 base at V and 3 bases at J, with 14 bases in the middle. Germline V gene data show CDR1 as SGHTA and CDR2 as FQGNSA. The CDR3 covers 16 residues. The CDR3 region has the DNA TGTGCCAGCAGCTTAGGCTGGGGGGAGCGGACAGATACGCAGTATTTT. Translating gives CASSLGWGERTDTQYF.

There are a few counts of this clonotype. Just one base apart from a much larger clone, this may be a read error. CDR3 coding DNA: TGTGCCAGCAGTTACGGAGCGGGGAGCTCCGACAATGAGCAGTTCTTC. This encodes CASSYGAGSSDNEQFF. V usage is TRBV6-6 and J usage is TRBJ2-1, with 7 nucleotides matching TRBD2. Looked up from germline, CDR1 is MNHNY and CDR2 is SVGAGI (reference sequence). There are 16 residues in the CDR3.

The V gene is TRBV5-6, the J gene TRBJ2-7; D gene ambiguous. The CDR3 is 15 amino acids. Trimming stripped 1 base from V and 6 bases from J, with 17 bases between. The germline CDR1 and CDR2 sequences are SGHDT and YYEEEE. CDR3 DNA sequence: TGTGCCAGCAGCTTGTTACCGACCTATTCTCTCGAGCAGTACTTC. As protein: CASSLLPTYSLEQYF.

This clonotype was counted ten times or more. This chain connects TRBV27 to TRBJ2-7; TRBD2 matches 10 bases. CDR3 length: 15 residues. V trimming: 4 bases; J trimming: 6 bases; junction bases outside the gene matches: 9. Germline assignment: CDR1 MNHEY and CDR2 SMNVEV (reference sequence). In nucleotides, the CDR3 is TGTGCCAGCAGTTCCTTACCCGGGACTAGCGCCGAGCAGTACTTC. Its protein product is CASSSLPGTSAEQYF.